This T cell receptor beta chain was recorded in a study of OX40 agonist ivuxolimab in advanced cancers. The CDR3 sequence is 13 residues long. Germline V gives CDR1 MNHNY, CDR2 SVGAGI (reference sequence). Unmatched junction bases numbered 2, after V lost 2 bases and J lost 5 bases. Profiling relied on immunoSEQ multiplex PCR, and the TCRdb table lists in-frame clones only, not all of them. The data contain around 19,000 clones, approximately 86% of them singletons. This sample comprised CD4+ or CD8+ T cells sorted from blood, obtained in a trial of the OX40 agonist ivuxolimab. The TCR was taken from an adult with an advanced solid tumor such as melanoma, head and neck, liver or kidney cancer. The V and J genes are TRBV6-6 and TRBJ2-7; TRBD2 matches 8 bases. The CDR3 sequence: CASSYDGGDEQYF. The CDR3 DNA reads as TGTGCCAGCAGTTACGACGGGGGGGACGAGCAGTACTTC.